A selection of T cell receptor beta chains follows, all from one sample in a study of OX40 agonist ivuxolimab in advanced cancers. Sequencing was performed with immunoSEQ multiplex PCR; in TCRdb, only in-frame clones are kept and a portion is missing. The table shows under 50,000 clones, with roughly 80% occurring only once. Here the sequenced sample was CD4+ or CD8+ T cells sorted from blood, taken in a trial of the OX40 agonist ivuxolimab. Source of these receptors: an adult with an advanced solid tumor such as melanoma, head and neck, liver or kidney cancer. CDR3s include the opening cysteine and the closing phenylalanine or tryptophan. D genes are given only for firm matches. Clone size is not always given. Where it is, it says once, few, many or a class for expanded clones.

J: TRBJ2-1
D: -
V: TRBV19
size: -
CDR3: CASRVVAGSYNEQFF
DNA: TGTGCCAGTAGAGTTGTGGCAGGGTCTTACAATGAGCAGTTCTTC

J: TRBJ2-7
D: -
V: TRBV21-1
size: -
CDR3: CASSKEGTGSAEQYF
DNA: TGTGCCAGCAGCAAAGAGGGAACAGGGTCGGCCGAGCAGTACTTC

J: TRBJ2-7
D: -
V: TRBV7-2
size: few
CDR3: CASSPSAALSYEQYF
DNA: TGTGCCAGCAGCCCCTCGGCGGCCCTCTCCTACGAGCAGTACTTC

J: TRBJ2-2
D: -
V: TRBV4-3
size: -
CDR3: CASSQQTASAGELFF
DNA: TGCGCCAGCAGCCAACAAACTGCTTCTGCCGGGGAGCTGTTTTTT

J: TRBJ2-7
D: -
V: TRBV5-1
size: -
CDR3: CASSPLRDSDSDEQYF
DNA: TGCGCCAGCAGCCCGCTCAGGGATTCGGATTCCGACGAGCAGTACTTC

J: TRBJ2-3
D: -
V: TRBV25-1
size: -
CDR3: CASTGTYGTDTQYF
DNA: TGTGCCAGTACCGGGACTTATGGCACAGATACGCAGTATTTT

J: TRBJ1-2
D: -
V: TRBV2
size: -
CDR3: CASSDGDGPGYTF
DNA: TGTGCCAGCAGTGACGGGGACGGCCCCGGCTACACCTTC

J: TRBJ1-6
D: -
V: TRBV5-1
size: -
CDR3: CASSPLFGGGNSPLHF
DNA: TGCGCCAGCAGCCCCTTGTTCGGGGGCGGAAATTCACCCCTCCACTTT

J: TRBJ2-2
D: -
V: TRBV11-2
size: -
CDR3: CASTLGGTGELFF
DNA: TGTGCCAGCACCCTGGGTGGGACCGGGGAGCTGTTTTTT

J: TRBJ1-2
D: TRBD1
V: TRBV7-9
size: few
CDR3: CASSFWDRDYGYTF
DNA: TGTGCCAGCAGCTTTTGGGACAGGGACTATGGCTACACCTTC

J: TRBJ2-1
D: TRBD2
V: TRBV2
size: -
CDR3: CASSALAGVYNEQFF
DNA: TGTGCCAGCAGTGCACTAGCGGGAGTCTACAATGAGCAGTTCTTC

J: TRBJ1-3
D: -
V: TRBV6-5
size: -
CDR3: CASRTSGNTIYF
DNA: TGTGCCAGCAGAACCTCTGGAAACACCATATATTTT

J: TRBJ2-1
D: -
V: TRBV11-2
size: -
CDR3: CASSFWGTSYNEQFF
DNA: TGTGCCAGCAGCTTCTGGGGGACGAGTTACAATGAGCAGTTCTTC

J: TRBJ1-3
D: -
V: TRBV7-7
size: -
CDR3: CAITSDSSGNTIYF
DNA: TGTGCCATCACTTCGGACAGCTCTGGAAACACCATATATTTT

J: TRBJ2-3
D: TRBD2
V: TRBV6-5
size: -
CDR3: CAHLGLAGFTDTQYF
DNA: TGTGCCCATCTCGGGTTAGCGGGATTCACAGATACGCAGTATTTT

J: TRBJ2-1
D: TRBD2
V: TRBV5-6
size: -
CDR3: CASSSRLAGGAYNEQFF
DNA: TGTGCCAGCAGCTCTCGACTAGCGGGAGGGGCCTACAATGAGCAGTTCTTC

J: TRBJ1-4
D: -
V: TRBV18
size: -
CDR3: CASSPQVWGRNEKLFF
DNA: TGTGCCAGCTCACCCCAAGTCTGGGGCCGAAATGAAAAACTGTTTTTT

J: TRBJ2-5
D: -
V: TRBV7-2
size: -
CDR3: CASSLELERETQYF
DNA: TGTGCCAGCAGCTTAGAACTTGAGCGAGAGACCCAGTACTTC

J: TRBJ1-4
D: -
V: TRBV7-2
size: -
CDR3: CASSLVRGGGEKLFF
DNA: TGTGCCAGCAGCTTAGTTAGGGGAGGGGGTGAAAAACTGTTTTTT

J: TRBJ1-1
D: -
V: TRBV28
size: -
CDR3: CASSSTKGTEAFF
DNA: TGTGCCAGCAGTTCGACGAAGGGGACTGAAGCTTTCTTT

J: TRBJ2-3
D: -
V: TRBV18
size: -
CDR3: CASSSSDRADTQYF
DNA: TGTGCCAGCTCATCTTCGGACAGAGCTGATACGCAGTATTTT

J: TRBJ1-1
D: -
V: TRBV11-3
size: -
CDR3: CASSFRGENTEAFF
DNA: TGTGCCAGCAGCTTTAGGGGGGAGAACACTGAAGCTTTCTTT

J: TRBJ1-4
D: -
V: TRBV11-2
size: -
CDR3: CASSLGPNEKLFF
DNA: TGTGCCAGCAGCCTAGGACCAAATGAAAAACTGTTTTTT

J: TRBJ1-2
D: -
V: TRBV5-6
size: -
CDR3: CASSLSYGYTF
DNA: TGTGCCAGCAGCTTGAGTTATGGCTACACCTTC

J: TRBJ2-1
D: TRBD2
V: TRBV11-2
size: -
CDR3: CASSPIAGRTYNEQFF
DNA: TGTGCCAGCAGCCCGATAGCGGGACGCACCTACAATGAGCAGTTCTTC

J: TRBJ2-7
D: -
V: TRBV5-1
size: few
CDR3: CASSLGAPGPNYEQYF
DNA: TGCGCCAGCAGCTTGGGGGCCCCGGGACCGAACTACGAGCAGTACTTC

J: TRBJ2-7
D: -
V: TRBV7-8
size: -
CDR3: CASSLVTDEQYF
DNA: TGTGCCAGCAGCTTAGTTACTGACGAGCAGTACTTC

J: TRBJ1-3
D: TRBD1
V: TRBV6-5
size: -
CDR3: CASSYRQGDSGNTIYF
DNA: TGTGCCAGCAGTTACCGCCAGGGGGACTCTGGAAACACCATATATTTT

J: TRBJ1-1
D: -
V: TRBV19
size: few
CDR3: CASSHGVMNTEAFF
DNA: TGTGCCAGTAGTCACGGGGTCATGAACACTGAAGCTTTCTTT

J: TRBJ2-7
D: -
V: TRBV15
size: -
CDR3: CATWGTGLREQYF
DNA: TGTGCCACTTGGGGAACAGGACTGAGGGAGCAGTACTTC

J: TRBJ1-3
D: TRBD1
V: TRBV19
size: -
CDR3: CAVKKPGQGRNTIYF
DNA: TGTGCCGTTAAAAAACCGGGACAGGGAAGAAACACCATATATTTT

J: TRBJ1-5
D: -
V: TRBV29-1
size: once
CDR3: CSVAGDSNQPQHF
DNA: TGCAGCGTTGCTGGGGACAGCAATCAGCCCCAGCATTTT